This TCR beta chain is drawn from a study of shared clonotypes between healthy human individuals. CDR1 is MNHEY and CDR2 is SMNVEV in the germline V gene (reference sequence). There are 17 residues in the CDR3. Deletions cut 0 bases from V and 7 bases from J, with 21 bases between. The assay was immunoSEQ multiplex PCR, and TCRdb's table has in-frame clones only and misses some. Of about 2,500,000 clones listed, 90% to 95% are singletons. The chain uses TRBV27 and TRBJ1-2, with a possible D match to TRBD1 (5 bases). This receptor was taken from a man aged 18 to 35 in good health. Sequenced material: naive CD4+ T cells sorted from blood. Subset indicated: CD45RA+ positively selected. The CDR3 reads CASSLSNPPGRVGGYTF. CDR3 bases: TGTGCCAGCAGTTTATCGAACCCCCCAGGGAGGGTAGGTGGCTACACCTTC.